A single sample gave rise to the 22 T cell receptor beta chains below, sequenced in a study of glioma-infiltrating T cells. Amplification of TCR alpha and beta CDR3 regions from RNA used iRepertoire nested multiplex PCR. TCRdb called the multiplex PCR reads again in MiXCR, with one record for every CDR3 protein. The table includes around 130,000 distinct CDR3 sequences, around 25% detected once. The sequencing sample was made of glioma tissue, nonneoplastic brain tissue, or PBMCs (not recorded which). These TCRs come from a human donor with low-grade glioma or glioblastoma, undergoing nonglioma brain surgery, or in good health (not recorded which).

This clonotype occurred a few times. It may be a read error: a sequence one base away is much more abundant. This chain links TRBV20-1 with TRBJ2-3; D is unclear. The V and J ends lost 3 bases and 8 bases respectively, with 6 bases between them. The germline V gene encodes CDR1 DFQATT and CDR2 SNEGSKA (reference sequence). This CDR3 spans 10 amino acids. The CDR3 coding sequence is TGCAGTGCTAGTGCAGTTACGCAGTATTTT. It specifies CSASAVTQYF.

The DNA for the CDR3 is TGTGCCAGCAGCCAAGGCCCTCTGGACAGGGGAACTGAAGCTTTCTTT. It encodes CASSQGPLDRGTEAFF. The chain combines TRBV3-1 with TRBJ1-1, with 9 bases aligning to TRBD1. Germline-derived CDR1 and CDR2 are LGHDT and YNNKEL (reference sequence). The trim removed 1 base at V and 5 bases at J, leaving 8 bases unmatched. CDR3 length equals 16 residues.

The chain is built from TRBV12-3 or TRBV12-4 and TRBJ1-1; D is uncertain. The CDR3 runs 13 residues. V was trimmed by 6 bases and J by 4 bases, leaving 12 bases between them. CDR3 protein: CASRRVEGTEAFF. For the CDR3, the DNA is TGTGCCAGCAGGAGAGTTGAAGGCACTGAAGCTTTCTTT.

This clonotype was counted a few times. This chain joins TRBV4-1 and TRBJ2-1, with D maybe TRBD1 (7 bases). Germline CDR1 MGHRA, CDR2 YSYEKL. This CDR3 comprises 17 residues. Between the trimmed V and J ends, which lost 0 bases and 4 bases, there was a span of 16 bases. DNA of the CDR3: TGCGCCAGCAGCCAAGATCGGGCAGGGGGGTGGTACAATGAGCAGTTCTTC. Its translation is CASSQDRAGGWYNEQFF.

This clonotype appeared many times. The V call is TRBV15, the J call TRBJ1-2; 9 nucleotides align to TRBD1. CDR1 and CDR2 (germline): LNHNV, YYDKDF (reference sequence). The CDR3 is 15 residues long. The junction had 4 bases not matched to a gene; V was cut back by 1 base and J by 4 bases. CDR3 coding DNA: TGTGCCACCAGCAGAGGGACAGGGGCGGGCTATGGCTACACCTTC. Translating gives CATSRGTGAGYGYTF.

The genes are TRBV28 and TRBJ2-5; the match to TRBD1 covers 8 bases. Per germline, CDR1 MDHEN and CDR2 SYDVKM. V shed 2 bases and J 7 bases; nucleotides not matched to a gene: 6. The CDR3 is 14 residues long. For the CDR3, the DNA is TGTGCCAGCAGTTTAGCCCGACAGGGGAGGACCCAGTACTTC. This gives the protein CASSLARQGRTQYF.

A word on this clonotype: Given a much more abundant clone one base away, this may be a read error. J is TRBJ1-5 and V is TRBV24-1; D is unresolved. V was trimmed by 4 bases and J by 10 bases, leaving 10 bases between them. Germline loops: CDR1 KGHDR, CDR2 SFDVKD. This CDR3 comprises 12 residues. CDR3 bases: TGTGCCACCAGTGACTACCTGGATCCCCAGCATTTT. Residues: CATSDYLDPQHF.

A note on this clonotype: A read error may explain this, as a much larger clone is one base away. The V and J genes are TRBV20-1 and TRBJ1-1, with no clear D. This CDR3 has 15 residues. Deletions cut 4 bases from V and 3 bases from J, with 18 bases between. Germline V gene data show CDR1 as DFQATT and CDR2 as SNEGSKA (reference sequence). CDR3 in DNA: TGCAGTGCTAAAAGGGTACAGTATAGGCACACTGAAGCTTTCTTT. Translated, it gives CSAKRVQYRHTEAFF.

The chain uses TRBV12-3 or TRBV12-4 and TRBJ1-1; D ambiguous. The CDR3 sequence is 13 residues long. V lost 5 bases, J lost 5 bases, and 12 bases lay in between. In DNA, the CDR3 is TGTGCCAGCAGTCGTGGGGTTGTGACTGAAGCTTTCTTT. Its translation: CASSRGVVTEAFF.

The CDR3 here is CASRVGATDTQYF. For the CDR3, the DNA is TGTGCCAGTAGAGTAGGGGCCACAGATACGCAGTATTTT. The rearrangement links TRBV19 to TRBJ2-3; D is possibly TRBD1 (5 bases). V dropped 6 bases and J dropped 2 bases, with 9 bases sitting between them. This CDR3 contains 13 residues. Per the germline V gene, CDR1 is LNHDA and CDR2 is SQIVND (reference sequence). The full variable domain, in which reference TRBV19 and TRBJ2-3 provide the parts outside the CDR3, is DGGITQSPKYLFRKEGQNVTLSCEQNLNHDAMYWYRQDPGQGLRLIYYSQIVNDFQKGDIAEGYSVSREKKESFPLTVTSAQKNPTAFYLCASRVGATDTQYFGPGTRLTVL.

This chain connects TRBV11-3 to TRBJ2-3; TRBD2 matches at 7 bases. Germline values: CDR1 SGHNT, CDR2 YENEEA. J was trimmed by 2 bases and V by 1 base; bases with no gene match: 6. This CDR3 contains 16 residues. The CDR3 DNA reads TGTGCCAGCAGCTTAGGGGCGCGGGGGACCACAGATACGCAGTATTTT. Translating it yields CASSLGARGTTDTQYF.

This clonotype was observed at least ten times. This chain links TRBV20-1 with TRBJ1-5, with 7 bases identical to TRBD1. CDR1 and CDR2 from the germline V gene are DFQATT and SNEGSKA (reference sequence). With V trimmed by 0 bases and J by 5 bases, 7 bases remained unmatched. This CDR3 spans 15 amino acids. CDR3 in DNA: TGCAGTGCTAGAGATCAATCAGGGGGAGATCAGCCCCAGCATTTT. Translation gives CSARDQSGGDQPQHF.

The J gene is TRBJ1-6, the V gene TRBV7-3; D remains unclear. The V gene's germline CDR1 is SGHTA and CDR2 FQGTGA. Deletions cut 5 bases from V and 4 bases from J, with 9 bases between. This CDR3 is 14 amino acids long. CDR3 nucleotides: TGTGCCAGCAGCGGAAAACGGTATAATTCACCCCTCCACTTT. This sequence encodes CASSGKRYNSPLHF.

The CDR3 sequence is CATSDLGPGGAYTQYF. The CDR3 coding sequence is TGTGCCACCAGTGATTTGGGACCAGGGGGCGCATATACGCAGTATTTT. The chain combines TRBV24-1 with TRBJ2-3; 8 bases line up with TRBD1. Germline lookup yields CDR1 KGHDR and CDR2 SFDVKD. V lost 0 bases, J lost 7 bases, and 8 bases stayed unmatched. The CDR3 sequence is 16 residues long.

Worth noting for this clonotype: An end of the junction does not agree with germline; a read error may underlie this. The genes are TRBV19 and TRBJ2-3; D may be TRBD1 (6 bases). The V gene's germline CDR1 is LNHDA and CDR2 SQIVND (reference sequence). The CDR3 has 14 amino acids. Here the CDR3 DNA reads TGTGCCAGTAATATAGCAGAGGGGGTAGATACGCAGTATTTT. It codes for CASNIAEGVDTQYF.

This clonotype was counted a few times. The chain joins TRBV12-3 or TRBV12-4 to TRBJ2-5; 7 positions match TRBD1. The V segment lost 6 bases and the J segment 1 base; nucleotides outside the gene matches: 8. The CDR3 consists of 15 residues. The CDR3 loop is CASSRRQGLQETQYF. CDR3 in DNA: TGTGCCAGCAGCCGCAGACAGGGCCTCCAAGAGACCCAGTACTTC.

Remarks on this clonotype: A much larger clone differs by one base, so this may be a read error. The gene calls are TRBV20-1 and TRBJ1-1; TRBD1 agrees at 9 bases. CDR1 is DFQATT and CDR2 is SNEGSKA in the germline V gene (reference sequence). V lost 6 bases to trimming and J lost 1 base; unmatched junction nucleotides: 9. The CDR3 has 15 amino acids. The CDR3 loop is CSAPRQGGTNTEAFF. The CDR3 coding sequence is TGCAGTGCCCCGAGACAGGGGGGCACGAACACTGAAGCTTTCTTT.

The gene calls are TRBV5-1 and TRBJ1-2; D is ambiguous. The germline gives CDR1 SGHRS, CDR2 YFSETQ. V lost 4 bases and J 8 bases, leaving 18 bases between the germline ends. This CDR3 comprises 14 residues. CDR3 in amino acids: CASSVQDAHRGYTF. DNA of the CDR3: TGCGCCAGCAGCGTCCAGGACGCCCACCGCGGCTACACCTTC.

The chain employs TRBV7-4 and TRBJ1-3; 7 bases match TRBD1. Germline V gives CDR1 SGHVT, CDR2 SQSDAQ. The CDR3 has 15 residues. V lost 3 bases, J lost 4 bases, and 6 bases stayed unmatched. The CDR3 spells CASSLPPGGGNTIYF. DNA of the CDR3: TGTGCCAGCAGCTTGCCCCCAGGGGGAGGAAACACCATATATTTT.

This chain's CDR3 is CASSPRTGLNEKLFF. DNA of the CDR3: TGTGCCAGCAGCCCCAGGACAGGCCTAAATGAAAAACTGTTTTTT. The V call is TRBV4-2, the J call TRBJ1-4; 7 nucleotides line up with TRBD1. V trimming: 4 bases; J trimming: 5 bases; junction bases outside the gene matches: 7. This CDR3 is built from 15 residues. Germline V gives CDR1 LGHNA, CDR2 YNFKEQ.

Details on this clonotype: This may be a read error, as it is one base from a much larger clone. This chain joins TRBV28 and TRBJ1-2; no clear D. The CDR3 length is 14 residues. Looked up from germline, CDR1 is MDHEN and CDR2 is SYDVKM. V gave up 5 bases and J gave up 6 bases, with 16 bases separating them. Written as DNA, the CDR3 is TGTGCCAGCAGTCCCCAACCGGCGGAAGATGGCTACACCTTC. The encoded protein is CASSPQPAEDGYTF.

This clonotype was seen a single time. The chain employs TRBV7-2 and TRBJ2-3, with D hard to call. The germline V gene encodes CDR1 SGHTA and CDR2 FQGNSA. The CDR3 covers 16 residues. V lost 5 bases, J lost 0 bases, and 15 bases lay in between. The CDR3 here is CASSPIGGSSTDTQYF. The CDR3 coding sequence is TGTGCCAGCAGCCCAATTGGCGGCTCTAGCACAGATACGCAGTATTTT.